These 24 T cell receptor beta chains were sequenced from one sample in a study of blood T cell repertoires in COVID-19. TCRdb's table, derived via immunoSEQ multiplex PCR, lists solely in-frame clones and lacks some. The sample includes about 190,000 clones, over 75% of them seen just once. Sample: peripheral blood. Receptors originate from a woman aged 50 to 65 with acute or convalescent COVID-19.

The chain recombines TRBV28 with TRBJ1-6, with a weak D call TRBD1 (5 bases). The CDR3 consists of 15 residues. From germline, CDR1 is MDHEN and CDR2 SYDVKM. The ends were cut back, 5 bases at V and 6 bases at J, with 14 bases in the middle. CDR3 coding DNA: TGTGCCAGCAGTACCGGGGGATCTGGTAATTCACCCCTCCACTTT. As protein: CASSTGGSGNSPLHF.

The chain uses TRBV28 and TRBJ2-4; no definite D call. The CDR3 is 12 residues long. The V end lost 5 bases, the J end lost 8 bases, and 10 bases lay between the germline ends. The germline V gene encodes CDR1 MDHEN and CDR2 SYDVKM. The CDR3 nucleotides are TGTGCCAGCAGTAGTCAGGTAGACATTCAGTACTTC. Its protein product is CASSSQVDIQYF. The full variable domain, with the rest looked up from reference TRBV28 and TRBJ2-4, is DVKVTQSSRYLVKRTGEKVFLECVQDMDHENMFWYRQDPGLGLRLIYFSYDVKMKEKGDIPEGYSVSREKKERFSLILESASTNQTSMYLCASSSQVDIQYFGAGTRLSVL.

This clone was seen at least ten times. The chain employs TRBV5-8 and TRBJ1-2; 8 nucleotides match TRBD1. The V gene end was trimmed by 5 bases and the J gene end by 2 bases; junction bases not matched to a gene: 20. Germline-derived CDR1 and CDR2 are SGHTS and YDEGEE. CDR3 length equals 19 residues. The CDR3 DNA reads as TGTGCCAGCAGTCCAAACTTGTATTCCGGACAGGGATCAAACTATGGCTACACCTTC. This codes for CASSPNLYSGQGSNYGYTF.

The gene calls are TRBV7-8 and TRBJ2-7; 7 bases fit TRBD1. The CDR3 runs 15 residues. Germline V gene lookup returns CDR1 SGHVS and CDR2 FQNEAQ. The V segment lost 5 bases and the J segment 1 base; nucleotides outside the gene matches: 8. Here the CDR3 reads CASSPRQGLSYEQYF. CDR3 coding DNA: TGTGCCAGCAGCCCTAGACAGGGATTGTCCTACGAGCAGTACTTC.

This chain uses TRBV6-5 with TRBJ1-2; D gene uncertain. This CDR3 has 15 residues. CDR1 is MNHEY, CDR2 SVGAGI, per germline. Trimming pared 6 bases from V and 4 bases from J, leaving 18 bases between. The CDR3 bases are TGTGCCAGCAGATCGGACCGTGGAGGTAGCTATGGCTACACCTTC. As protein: CASRSDRGGSYGYTF.

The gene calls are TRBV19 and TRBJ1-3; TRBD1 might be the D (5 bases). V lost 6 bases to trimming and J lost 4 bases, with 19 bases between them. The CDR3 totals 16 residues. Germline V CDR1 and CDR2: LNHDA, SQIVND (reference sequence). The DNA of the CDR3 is TGTGCCAGTAGCCATCGCGGGGACTCCCGAGGAAACACCATATATTTT. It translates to CASSHRGDSRGNTIYF.

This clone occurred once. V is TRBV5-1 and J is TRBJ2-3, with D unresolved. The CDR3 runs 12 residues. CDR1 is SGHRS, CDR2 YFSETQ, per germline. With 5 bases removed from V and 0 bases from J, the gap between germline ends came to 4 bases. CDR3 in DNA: TGCGCCAGCAGAACTAGCACAGATACGCAGTATTTT. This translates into CASRTSTDTQYF.

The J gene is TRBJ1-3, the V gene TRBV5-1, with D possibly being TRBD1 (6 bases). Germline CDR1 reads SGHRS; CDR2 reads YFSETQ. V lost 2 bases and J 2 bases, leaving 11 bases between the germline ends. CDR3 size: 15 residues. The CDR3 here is CASSFQGRAGNTIYF. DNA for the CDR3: TGCGCCAGCAGCTTCCAGGGGAGGGCTGGAAACACCATATATTTT. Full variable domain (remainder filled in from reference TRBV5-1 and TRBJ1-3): KAGVTQTPRYLIKTRGQQVTLSCSPISGHRSVSWYQQTPGQGLQFLFEYFSETQRNKGNFPGRFSGRQFSNSRSEMNVSTLELGDSALYLCASSFQGRAGNTIYFGEGSWLTVV.

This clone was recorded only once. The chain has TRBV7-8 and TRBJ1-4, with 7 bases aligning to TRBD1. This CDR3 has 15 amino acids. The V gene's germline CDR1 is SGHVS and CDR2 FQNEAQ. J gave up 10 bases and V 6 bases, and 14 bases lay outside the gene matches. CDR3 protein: CASSSLDRESGKLFF. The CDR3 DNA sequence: TGTGCCAGCAGTTCCCTCGACAGGGAGTCAGGAAAACTGTTTTTT. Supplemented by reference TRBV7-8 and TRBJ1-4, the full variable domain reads GAGVSQSPRYKVAKRGQDVALRCDPISGHVSLFWYQQALGQGPEFLTYFQNEAQLDKSGLPSDRFFAERPEGSVSTLKIQRTQQEDSAVYLCASSSLDRESGKLFFGSGTQLSVL.

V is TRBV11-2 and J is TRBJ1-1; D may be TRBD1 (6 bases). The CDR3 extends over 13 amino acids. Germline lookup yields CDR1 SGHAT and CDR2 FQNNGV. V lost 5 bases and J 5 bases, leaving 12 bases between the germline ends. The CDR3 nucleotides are TGTGCCAGCAGCATCAGGGGAGGGACTGAAGCTTTCTTT. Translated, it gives CASSIRGGTEAFF.

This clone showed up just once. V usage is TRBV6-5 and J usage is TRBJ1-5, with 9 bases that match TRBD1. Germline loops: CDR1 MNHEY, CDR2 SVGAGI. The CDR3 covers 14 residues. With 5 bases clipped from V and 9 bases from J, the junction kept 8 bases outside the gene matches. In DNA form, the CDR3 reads TGTGCCAGCAGTCTCCGACAGGGGGAACGGCCCCAGCATTTT. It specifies CASSLRQGERPQHF.

Written as DNA, the CDR3 is TGTGCCAGCAGTTACGGAGGGGATGGCGGGGAGCTGTTTTTT. This encodes CASSYGGDGGELFF. V gene TRBV6-6 combines with J gene TRBJ2-2; D is perhaps TRBD2 (6 bases). Trimming removed 2 bases at V and 7 bases at J, with 11 bases between. This CDR3 has 14 amino acids. In germline, CDR1 is MNHNY, CDR2 SVGAGI (reference sequence).

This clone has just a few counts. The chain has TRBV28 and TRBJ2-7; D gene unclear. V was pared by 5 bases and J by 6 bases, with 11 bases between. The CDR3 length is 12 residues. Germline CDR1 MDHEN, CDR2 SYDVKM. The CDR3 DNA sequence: TGTGCCAGCAGTCTCCAACATGGCGAGCAGTACTTC. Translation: CASSLQHGEQYF.

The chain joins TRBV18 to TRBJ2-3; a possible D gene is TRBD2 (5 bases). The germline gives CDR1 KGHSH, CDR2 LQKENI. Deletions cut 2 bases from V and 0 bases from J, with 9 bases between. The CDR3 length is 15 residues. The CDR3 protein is CASSPDYLSTDTQYF. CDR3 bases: TGTGCCAGCTCACCAGACTATCTAAGCACAGATACGCAGTATTTT.

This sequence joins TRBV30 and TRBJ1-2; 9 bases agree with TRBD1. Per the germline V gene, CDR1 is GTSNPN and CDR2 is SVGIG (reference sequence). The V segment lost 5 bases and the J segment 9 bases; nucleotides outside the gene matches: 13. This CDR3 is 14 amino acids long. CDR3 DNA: TGTGCCTGGGCCTCGGGACAGGGCCTATCGCGCTACACCTTC. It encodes CAWASGQGLSRYTF. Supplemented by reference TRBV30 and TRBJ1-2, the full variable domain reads SQTIHQWPATLVQPVGSPLSLECTVEGTSNPNLYWYRQAAGRGLQLLFYSVGIGQISSEVPQNLSASRPQDRQFILSSKKLLLSDSGFYLCAWASGQGLSRYTFGSGTRLTVV.

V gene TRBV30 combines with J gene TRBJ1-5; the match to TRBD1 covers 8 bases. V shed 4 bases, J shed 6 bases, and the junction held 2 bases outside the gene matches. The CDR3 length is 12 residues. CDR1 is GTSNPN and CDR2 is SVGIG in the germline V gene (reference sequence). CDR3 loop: CAWNQGAQPQHF. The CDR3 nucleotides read TGTGCCTGGAACCAGGGGGCTCAGCCCCAGCATTTT. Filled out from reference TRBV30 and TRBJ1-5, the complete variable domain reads SQTIHQWPATLVQPVGSPLSLECTVEGTSNPNLYWYRQAAGRGLQLLFYSVGIGQISSEVPQNLSASRPQDRQFILSSKKLLLSDSGFYLCAWNQGAQPQHFGDGTRLSIL.

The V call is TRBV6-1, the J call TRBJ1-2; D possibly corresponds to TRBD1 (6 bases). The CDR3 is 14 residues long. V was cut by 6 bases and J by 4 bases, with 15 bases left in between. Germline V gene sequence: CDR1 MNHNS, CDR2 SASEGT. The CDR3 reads CASRVGQGLYGYTF. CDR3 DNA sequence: TGTGCCAGCAGGGTAGGCCAGGGGCTCTATGGCTACACCTTC.

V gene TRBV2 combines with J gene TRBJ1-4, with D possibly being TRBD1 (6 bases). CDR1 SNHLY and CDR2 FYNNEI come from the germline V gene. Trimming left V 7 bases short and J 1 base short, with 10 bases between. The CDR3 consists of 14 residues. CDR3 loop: CASKTDRTNEKLFF. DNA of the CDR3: TGTGCCAGCAAGACGGACAGAACTAATGAAAAACTGTTTTTT.

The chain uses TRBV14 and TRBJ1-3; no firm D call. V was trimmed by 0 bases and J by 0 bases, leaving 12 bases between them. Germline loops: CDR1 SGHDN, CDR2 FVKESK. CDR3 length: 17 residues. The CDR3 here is CASSQEGRPSSGNTIYF. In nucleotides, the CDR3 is TGTGCCAGCAGCCAAGAAGGCAGGCCGAGCTCTGGAAACACCATATATTTT.

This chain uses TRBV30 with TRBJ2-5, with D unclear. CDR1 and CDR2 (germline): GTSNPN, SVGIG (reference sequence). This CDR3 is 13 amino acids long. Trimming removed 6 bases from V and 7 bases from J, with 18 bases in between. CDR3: CACLPQVSGTQYF. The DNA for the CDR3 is TGTGCCTGTCTCCCCCAGGTGTCAGGGACCCAGTACTTC.

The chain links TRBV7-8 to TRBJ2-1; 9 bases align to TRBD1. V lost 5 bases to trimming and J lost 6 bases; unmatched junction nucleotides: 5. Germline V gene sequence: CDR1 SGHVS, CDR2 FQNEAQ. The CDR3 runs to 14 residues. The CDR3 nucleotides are TGTGCCAGCAGCAGAGTGGGACAGGGCAATGAGCAGTTCTTC. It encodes CASSRVGQGNEQFF.

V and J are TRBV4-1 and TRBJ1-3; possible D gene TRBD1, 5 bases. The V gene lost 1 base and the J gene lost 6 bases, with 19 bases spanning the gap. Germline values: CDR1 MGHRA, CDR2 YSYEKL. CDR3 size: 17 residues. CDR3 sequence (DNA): TGCGCCAGCAGCCAAGGGACTGGAAGTCGGGGGGAAAACACCATATATTTT. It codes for CASSQGTGSRGENTIYF.

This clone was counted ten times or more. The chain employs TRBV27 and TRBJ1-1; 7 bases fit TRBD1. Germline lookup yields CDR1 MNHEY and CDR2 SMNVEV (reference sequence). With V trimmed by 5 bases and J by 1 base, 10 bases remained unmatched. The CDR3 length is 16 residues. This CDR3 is CASSLRQGVGNTEAFF. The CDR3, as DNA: TGTGCCAGCAGTCTAAGACAGGGAGTCGGGAACACTGAAGCTTTCTTT.

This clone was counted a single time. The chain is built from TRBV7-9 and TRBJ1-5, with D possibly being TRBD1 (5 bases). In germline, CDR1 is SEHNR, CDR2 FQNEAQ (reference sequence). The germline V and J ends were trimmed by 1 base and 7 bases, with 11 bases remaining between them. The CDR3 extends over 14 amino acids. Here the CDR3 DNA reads TGTGCCAGCAGCTTAGGGGGCGCGGAGCAGCCCCAGCATTTT. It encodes CASSLGGAEQPQHF.